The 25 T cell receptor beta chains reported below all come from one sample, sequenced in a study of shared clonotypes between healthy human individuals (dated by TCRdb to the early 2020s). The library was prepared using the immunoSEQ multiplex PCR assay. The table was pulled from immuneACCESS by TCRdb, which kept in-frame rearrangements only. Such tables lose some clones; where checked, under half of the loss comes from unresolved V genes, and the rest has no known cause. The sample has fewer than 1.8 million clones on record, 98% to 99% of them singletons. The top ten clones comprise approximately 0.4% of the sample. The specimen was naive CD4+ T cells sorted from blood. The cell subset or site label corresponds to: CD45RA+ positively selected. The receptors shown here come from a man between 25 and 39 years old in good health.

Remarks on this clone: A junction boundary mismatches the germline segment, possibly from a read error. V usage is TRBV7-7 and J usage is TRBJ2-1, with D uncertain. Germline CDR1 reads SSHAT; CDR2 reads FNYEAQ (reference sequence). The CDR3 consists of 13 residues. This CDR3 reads CASSFLIPYEQFF. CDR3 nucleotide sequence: TGTGCTAGCAGCTTCCTTATCCCCTACGAGCAGTTCTTC.

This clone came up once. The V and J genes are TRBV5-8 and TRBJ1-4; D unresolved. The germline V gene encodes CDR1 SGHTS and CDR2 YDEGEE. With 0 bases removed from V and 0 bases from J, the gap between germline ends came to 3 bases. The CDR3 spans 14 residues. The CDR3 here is CASSLEATNEKLFF. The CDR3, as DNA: TGTGCCAGCAGCTTGGAAGCAACTAATGAAAAACTGTTTTTT. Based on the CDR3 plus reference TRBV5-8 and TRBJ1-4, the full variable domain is EAGVTQSPTHLIKTRGQQATLRCSPISGHTSVYWYQQALGLGLQFLLWYDEGEERNRGNFPPRFSGRQFPNYSSELNVNALELEDSALYLCASSLEATNEKLFFGSGTQLSVL.

CDR3 sequence (DNA): TGTGCCAGCAGCTTAGACGGTTCGAGCGAGCAGTACTTC. Translating it yields CASSLDGSSEQYF. The chain has TRBV7-9 and TRBJ2-7, with unresolved D. Germline-derived CDR1 and CDR2 are SEHNR and FQNEAQ (reference sequence). V dropped 1 base and J dropped 6 bases, with 10 bases sitting between them. The length of the CDR3 is 13 residues. The whole variable domain, filled in from reference TRBV7-9 and TRBJ2-7, reads DTGVSQNPRHKITKRGQNVTFRCDPISEHNRLYWYRQTLGQGPEFLTYFQNEAQLEKSRLLSDRFSAERPKGSFSTLEIQRTEQGDSAMYLCASSLDGSSEQYFGPGTRLTVT.

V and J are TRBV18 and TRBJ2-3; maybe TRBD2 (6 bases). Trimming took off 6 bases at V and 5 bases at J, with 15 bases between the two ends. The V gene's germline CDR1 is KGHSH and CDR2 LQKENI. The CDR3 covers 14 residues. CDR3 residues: CASSGGLFRDTQYF. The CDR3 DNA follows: TGTGCCAGCTCCGGAGGGCTGTTCCGAGATACGCAGTATTTT.

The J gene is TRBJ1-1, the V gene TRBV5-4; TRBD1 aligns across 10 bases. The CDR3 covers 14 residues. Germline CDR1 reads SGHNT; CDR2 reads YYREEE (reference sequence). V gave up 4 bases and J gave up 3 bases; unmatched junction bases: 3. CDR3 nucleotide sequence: TGTGCCAGCAGCCGGGACAGGGGAGACACTGAAGCTTTCTTT. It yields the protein CASSRDRGDTEAFF. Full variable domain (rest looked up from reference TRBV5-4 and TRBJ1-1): ETGVTQSPTHLIKTRGQQVTLRCSSQSGHNTVSWYQQALGQGPQFIFQYYREEENGRGNFPPRFSGLQFPNYSSELNVNALELDDSALYLCASSRDRGDTEAFFGQGTRLTVV.

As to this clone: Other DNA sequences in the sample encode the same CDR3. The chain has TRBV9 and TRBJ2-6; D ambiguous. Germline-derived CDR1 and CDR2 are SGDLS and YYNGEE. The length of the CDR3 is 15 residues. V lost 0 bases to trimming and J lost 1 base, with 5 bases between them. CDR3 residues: CASSVVVSGANVLTF. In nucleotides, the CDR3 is TGTGCCAGCAGCGTAGTGGTGTCTGGGGCCAACGTCCTGACTTTC.

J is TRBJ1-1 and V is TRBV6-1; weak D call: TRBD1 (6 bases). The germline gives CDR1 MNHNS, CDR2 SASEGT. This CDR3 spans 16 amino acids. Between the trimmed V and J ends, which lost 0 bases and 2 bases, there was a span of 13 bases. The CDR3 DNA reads TGTGCCAGCAGTGAAGCGCTGGGGACATATAACACTGAAGCTTTCTTT. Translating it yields CASSEALGTYNTEAFF.

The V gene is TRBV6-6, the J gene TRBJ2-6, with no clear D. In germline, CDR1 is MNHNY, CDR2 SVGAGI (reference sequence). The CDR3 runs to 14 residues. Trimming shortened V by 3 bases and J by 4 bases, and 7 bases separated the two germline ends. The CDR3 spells CASSYPSGANVLTF. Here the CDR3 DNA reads TGTGCCAGCAGTTATCCCTCGGGGGCCAACGTCCTGACTTTC.

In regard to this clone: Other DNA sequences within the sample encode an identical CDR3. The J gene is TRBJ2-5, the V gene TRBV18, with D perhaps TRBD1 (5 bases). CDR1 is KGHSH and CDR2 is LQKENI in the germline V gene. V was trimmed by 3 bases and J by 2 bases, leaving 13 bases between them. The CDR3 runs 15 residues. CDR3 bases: TGTGCCAGCTCACCGGGTGGGCAGGGACAAGAGACCCAGTACTTC. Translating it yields CASSPGGQGQETQYF.

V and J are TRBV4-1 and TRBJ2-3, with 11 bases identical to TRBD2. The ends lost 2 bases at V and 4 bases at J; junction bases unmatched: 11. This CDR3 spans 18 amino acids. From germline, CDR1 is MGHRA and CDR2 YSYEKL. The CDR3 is CASSQLGGSGRGADTQYF. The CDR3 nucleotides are TGCGCCAGCAGCCAACTCGGGGGTAGCGGGAGGGGTGCAGATACGCAGTATTTT.

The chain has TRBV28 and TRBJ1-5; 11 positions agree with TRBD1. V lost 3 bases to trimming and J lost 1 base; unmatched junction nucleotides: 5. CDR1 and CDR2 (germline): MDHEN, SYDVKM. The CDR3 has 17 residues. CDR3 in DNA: TGTGCCAGCAGTTTCTCCGGGACAGGGGGAAGCAATCAGCCCCAGCATTTT. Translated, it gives CASSFSGTGGSNQPQHF. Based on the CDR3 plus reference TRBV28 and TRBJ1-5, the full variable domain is DVKVTQSSRYLVKRTGEKVFLECVQDMDHENMFWYRQDPGLGLRLIYFSYDVKMKEKGDIPEGYSVSREKKERFSLILESASTNQTSMYLCASSFSGTGGSNQPQHFGDGTRLSIL.

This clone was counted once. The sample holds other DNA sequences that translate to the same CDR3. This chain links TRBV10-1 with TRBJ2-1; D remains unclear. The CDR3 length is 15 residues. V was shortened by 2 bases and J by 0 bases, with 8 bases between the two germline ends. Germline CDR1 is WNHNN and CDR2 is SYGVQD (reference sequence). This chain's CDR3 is CASSEDPSSYNEQFF. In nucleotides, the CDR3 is TGCGCCAGCAGTGAGGACCCAAGCTCCTACAATGAGCAGTTCTTC.

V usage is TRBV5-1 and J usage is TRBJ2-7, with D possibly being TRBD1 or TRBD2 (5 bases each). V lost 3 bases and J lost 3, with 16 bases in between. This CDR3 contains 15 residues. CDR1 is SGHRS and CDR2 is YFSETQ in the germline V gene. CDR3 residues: CASSSSPGTDYEQYF. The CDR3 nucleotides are TGCGCCAGCAGCTCAAGCCCCGGGACGGACTACGAGCAGTACTTC.

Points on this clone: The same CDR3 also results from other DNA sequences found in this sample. The DNA of the CDR3 is TGTGCCTGGAGTGTGAGACAGAATGAAAAACTGTTTTTT. Amino acids: CAWSVRQNEKLFF. The V and J genes are TRBV30 and TRBJ1-4, with D possibly matching TRBD1 (5 bases). Between the trimmed V and J ends, which lost 0 bases and 5 bases, there was a span of 7 bases. This CDR3 is 13 amino acids long. Germline V gene data show CDR1 as GTSNPN and CDR2 as SVGIG (reference sequence). Supplemented by reference TRBV30 and TRBJ1-4, the full variable domain reads SQTIHQWPATLVQPVGSPLSLECTVEGTSNPNLYWYRQAAGRGLQLLFYSVGIGQISSEVPQNLSASRPQDRQFILSSKKLLLSDSGFYLCAWSVRQNEKLFFGSGTQLSVL.

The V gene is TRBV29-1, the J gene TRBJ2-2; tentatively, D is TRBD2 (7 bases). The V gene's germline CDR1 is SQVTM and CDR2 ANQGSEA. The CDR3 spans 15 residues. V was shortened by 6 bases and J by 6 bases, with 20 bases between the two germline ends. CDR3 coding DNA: TGCAGCGTAATAGCGGGTTCGGGGGCAGCCGGGGAGCTGTTTTTT. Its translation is CSVIAGSGAAGELFF.

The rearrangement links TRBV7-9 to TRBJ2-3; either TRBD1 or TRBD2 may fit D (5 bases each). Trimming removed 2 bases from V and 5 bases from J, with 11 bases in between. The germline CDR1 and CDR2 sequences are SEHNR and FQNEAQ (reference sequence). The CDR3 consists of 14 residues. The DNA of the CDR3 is TGTGCCAGCAGCTTATGGGACCGGATAGATACGCAGTATTTT. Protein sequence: CASSLWDRIDTQYF.

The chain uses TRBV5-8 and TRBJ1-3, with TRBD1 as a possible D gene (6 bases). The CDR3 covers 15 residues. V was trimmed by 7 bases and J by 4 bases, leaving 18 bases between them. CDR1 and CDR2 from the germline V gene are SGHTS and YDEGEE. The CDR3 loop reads CASAIRGGKGNTIYF. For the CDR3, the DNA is TGTGCCAGCGCCATCAGGGGCGGGAAAGGAAACACCATATATTTT.

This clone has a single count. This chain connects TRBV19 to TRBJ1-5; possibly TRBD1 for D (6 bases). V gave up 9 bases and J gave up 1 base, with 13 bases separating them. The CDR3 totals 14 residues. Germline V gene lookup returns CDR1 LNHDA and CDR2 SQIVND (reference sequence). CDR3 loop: CARPGTWSNQPQHF. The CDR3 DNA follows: TGTGCCAGACCCGGGACATGGAGCAATCAGCCCCAGCATTTT.

The CDR3 region has the DNA TGTGCCAGCAATAATCGGACAGGCCGTAGGAACTATGGCTACACCTTC. Translating gives CASNNRTGRRNYGYTF. This sequence joins TRBV28 and TRBJ1-2; 7 bases match TRBD1. CDR1 is MDHEN and CDR2 is SYDVKM in the germline V gene. The CDR3 covers 16 residues. Unmatched junction bases numbered 13, after V lost 7 bases and J lost 2 bases.

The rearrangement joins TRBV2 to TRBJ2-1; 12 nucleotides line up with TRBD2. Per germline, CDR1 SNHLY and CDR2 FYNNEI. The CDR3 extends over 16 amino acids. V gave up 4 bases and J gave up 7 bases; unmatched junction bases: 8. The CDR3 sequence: CASSARLAGAWNEQFF. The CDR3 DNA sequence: TGTGCCAGCAGTGCGCGACTAGCGGGAGCTTGGAATGAGCAGTTCTTC.

In DNA, the CDR3 is TGTGCCAGCAGCTTTGTGGGGGCTAACACCGGGGAGCTGTTTTTT. Translation gives CASSFVGANTGELFF. The gene calls are TRBV5-5 and TRBJ2-2, with a weak D call TRBD1 (6 bases). Germline CDR1 is SGHKS and CDR2 is YYEKEE (reference sequence). The CDR3 runs to 15 residues. V gave up 2 bases and J gave up 2 bases, with 10 bases separating them.

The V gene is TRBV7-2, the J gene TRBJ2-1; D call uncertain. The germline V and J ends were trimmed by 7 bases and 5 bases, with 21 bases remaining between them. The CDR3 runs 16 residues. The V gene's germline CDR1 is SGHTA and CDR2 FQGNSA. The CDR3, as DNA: TGTGCCAGCACCCCATCACAGCGACCGAGCCACAATGAGCAGTTCTTC. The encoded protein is CASTPSQRPSHNEQFF.

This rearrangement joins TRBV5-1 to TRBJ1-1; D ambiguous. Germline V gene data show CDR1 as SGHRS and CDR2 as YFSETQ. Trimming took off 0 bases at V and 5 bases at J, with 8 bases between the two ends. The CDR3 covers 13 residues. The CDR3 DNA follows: TGCGCCAGCAGCTTGGCCCGGGTTACTGAAGCTTTCTTT. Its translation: CASSLARVTEAFF.

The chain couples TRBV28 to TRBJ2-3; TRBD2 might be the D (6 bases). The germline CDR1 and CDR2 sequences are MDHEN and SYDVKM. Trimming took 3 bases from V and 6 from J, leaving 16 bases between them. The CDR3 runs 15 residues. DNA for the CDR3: TGTGCCAGCAGTTTTGGGGGGTTTGGGCTTGATACGCAGTATTTT. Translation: CASSFGGFGLDTQYF.

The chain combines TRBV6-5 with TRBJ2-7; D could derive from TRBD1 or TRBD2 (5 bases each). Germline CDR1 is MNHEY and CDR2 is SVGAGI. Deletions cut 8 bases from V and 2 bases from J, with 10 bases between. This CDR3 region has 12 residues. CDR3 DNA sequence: TGTGCCAGCTCCGAGGGGACCTACGAGCAGTACTTC. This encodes CASSEGTYEQYF.